This TCR beta chain derives from a study of shared clonotypes between healthy human individuals. Study-level findings and limits: Clonotype sharing among the donors was expected to vary with sequencing depth. Non-shared clonotypes showed lower generation probabilities than clonotypes common to all four donors.

Trimming removed 2 bases from V and 3 bases from J, with 8 bases in between. The CDR3 extends over 13 amino acids. On this clone itself: What it binds is not known.

Profiling relied on immunoSEQ multiplex PCR, and the TCRdb table lists in-frame clones only, not all of them. The table has some 900,000 clones, 76% seen once; the top ten hold around 1.5%. Every one of the donors was a Caucasian adult that lived in Nashville, Tennessee. CD4+ cell separation produced CD45RA+ naive and CD45RA-negative memory subsets. The clonotype originates from a man younger than 35 in good health. The chain is built from TRBV6-7 and TRBJ2-7; D call uncertain. TRBV6-7 is placed among ORFs of uncertain function. Sequencing was performed on memory CD4+ T cells sorted from blood. Subset specified: CD45RA-negative fraction. CDR3 in DNA: TGTGCCAGCAGTTACCGGGCCTACTACGAGCAGTACTTC. It encodes CASSYRAYYEQYF.